This note documents a single TCR beta chain sequence. The PCR ran on 60 Vbeta and 13 Jbeta primers. Produced via immunoSEQ multiplex PCR; TCRdb's table is partial and in-frame only. This table has roughly 150,000 clones, more than 60% appearing once. Germline assignment: CDR1 LNHDA and CDR2 SQIVND (reference sequence). With V trimmed by 2 bases and J by 5 bases, 3 bases remained unmatched. This CDR3 region has 15 residues. These data originate in a study of cytomegalovirus exposure and HLA in healthy donors. This receptor was obtained from a man younger than 45 in good health and CMV-seropositive. This chain connects TRBV19 to TRBJ2-1; TRBD2 matches at 10 bases. The specimen sequenced was PBMCs. The CDR3 is CASSIWTSGDNEQFF. Written as DNA, the CDR3 is TGTGCCAGTAGTATATGGACTAGCGGCGACAATGAGCAGTTCTTC.